The entry that follows covers one T cell receptor beta chain sequence. What it binds is not known. The sample originates from a study of cytomegalovirus exposure and HLA in healthy donors. Study-wide background: Later analysis reported that the roughly 120 validation repertoires shared the platform of the approximately 620 first-cohort repertoires.

Repertoires were generated with immunoSEQ multiplex PCR, while TCRdb's copy carries only in-frame clones and drops some. The table lists about 170,000 clones, nearly 90% of them singletons, with roughly 4.2% in the top ten. The length of the CDR3 is 17 residues. In germline, CDR1 is LNHNV, CDR2 YYDKDF (reference sequence). J lost 6 bases, V lost 0 bases, and 12 bases had no gene match. Study conclusions and caveats: TCR beta chains numbering more than 150 were designated cytomegalovirus-associated. Most TCR sequences were rare, but some public TCRs occurred in many donors. Cytomegalovirus status was reportedly diagnosed by the classifier with high specificity and sensitivity.

The sequencing input was PBMCs. The V gene is TRBV15, the J gene TRBJ2-7, with 9 nucleotides matching TRBD1. The clonotype was recovered from a man between 18 and 29 years old in good health and CMV-seropositive. The CDR3 loop is CATSRDLWGTGFPEQYF. The CDR3 bases are TGTGCCACCAGCAGAGATCTGTGGGGGACAGGGTTTCCCGAGCAGTACTTC.